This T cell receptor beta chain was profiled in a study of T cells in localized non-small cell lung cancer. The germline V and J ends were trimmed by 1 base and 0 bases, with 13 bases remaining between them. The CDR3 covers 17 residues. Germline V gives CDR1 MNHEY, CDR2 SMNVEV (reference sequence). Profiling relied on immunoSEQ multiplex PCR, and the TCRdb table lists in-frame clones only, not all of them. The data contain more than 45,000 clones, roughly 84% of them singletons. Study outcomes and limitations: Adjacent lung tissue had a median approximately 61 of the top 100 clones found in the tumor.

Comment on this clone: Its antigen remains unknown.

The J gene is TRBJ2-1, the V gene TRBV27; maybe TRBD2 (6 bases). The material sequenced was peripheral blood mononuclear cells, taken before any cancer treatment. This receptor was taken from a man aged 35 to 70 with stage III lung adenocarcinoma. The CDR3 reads CASSLYDGRSSYNEQFF. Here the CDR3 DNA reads TGTGCCAGCAGTTTATACGACGGGAGAAGCTCCTACAATGAGCAGTTCTTC.